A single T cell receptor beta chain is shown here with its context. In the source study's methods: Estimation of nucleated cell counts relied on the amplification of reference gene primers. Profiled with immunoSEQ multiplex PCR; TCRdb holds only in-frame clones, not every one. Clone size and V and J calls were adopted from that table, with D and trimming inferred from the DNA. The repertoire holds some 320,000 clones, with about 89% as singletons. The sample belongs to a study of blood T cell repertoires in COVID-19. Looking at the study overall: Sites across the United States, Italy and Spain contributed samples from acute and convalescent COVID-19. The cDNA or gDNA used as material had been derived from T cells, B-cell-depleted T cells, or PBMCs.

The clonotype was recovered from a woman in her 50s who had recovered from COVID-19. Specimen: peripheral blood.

CDR3 nucleotides: TGTGCCAGTAGTGCAGGGGGCCGCACTGAAGCTTTCTTT. Translated, it gives CASSAGGRTEAFF. The genes are TRBV19 and TRBJ1-1, with 8 bases aligning to TRBD1. The CDR3 runs to 13 residues. Trimming removed 5 bases from V and 4 bases from J; junction bases left unmatched: 3. Germline V gene data show CDR1 as LNHDA and CDR2 as SQIVND (reference sequence).